This T cell receptor (beta chain) stems from a study of OX40 agonist ivuxolimab in advanced cancers. The CDR3 has 14 residues. Germline lookup yields CDR1 KGHSH and CDR2 LQKENI. Sequencing was performed with immunoSEQ multiplex PCR; in TCRdb, only in-frame clones are kept and a portion is missing. The repertoire includes 55,000 to 70,000 clones, 65% to 90% of them detected once, and 0.85% to 0.95% sits in the top ten. Note on this clone: One end of the junction is discordant with germline, which a read error may explain.

This sequence joins TRBV18 and TRBJ2-5; 8 bases match TRBD2. The receptor was isolated from an adult with an advanced solid tumor such as melanoma, head and neck, liver or kidney cancer. Sequenced here: CD4+ or CD8+ T cells sorted from blood, sampled in a trial of the OX40 agonist ivuxolimab. The CDR3 is CASSPASGQETRYF. DNA of the CDR3: TGTGCCAGCTCTCCGGCTAGCGGGCAAGAGACCCGGTACTTC.